This TCR beta chain was recovered during a study of T cell repertoires in cytomegalovirus infection. For the study at large: Well-studied HLA-B-restricted epitopes and recently identified HLA-C-restricted epitopes of CMV were both used in the study. CMV infection plus the matching HLA type was flagged by public TCR beta signatures. Study-level findings and limits: HLA-C-restricted CMV clonotypes gave the most frequent clonotype in two of eight donors. There were carriers of CMV plus the relevant HLA, and cumulative public TCR beta family frequency identified them.

Unmatched junction bases numbered 10, after V lost 5 bases and J lost 4 bases. The CDR3 covers 16 residues. Germline CDR1 and CDR2: SGHTA and FQGNSA. This clonotype was recorded a few times. Its antigen is not identified. TCRdb re-derived calls from the reads in MiXCR, one entry per CDR3 protein. The sample consists of some 560,000 distinct CDR3 sequences, almost 40% of them appearing once. The TCR was taken from a human donor in good health (CMV status not recorded). Some clones in this sample may be carry-over from other donors' samples. The chain joins TRBV7-2 to TRBJ2-2; 7 bases match TRBD2. This specimen consisted of cultured PBMCs, obtained from culture after CMV antigen stimulation. The CDR3: CASSLGGGRGTGELFF. As DNA, the CDR3 is TGTGCCAGCAGCCTGGGTGGGGGGAGGGGCACCGGGGAGCTGTTTTTT.